A selection of T cell receptor beta chains follows, all from one sample in a study of read filtering for tumor transcriptome and immune sequencing. From the reads, TCRdb called clonotypes with MiXCR, one entry per CDR3 protein. Found here are fewer than 35,000 distinct CDR3 sequences, approximately 17% of them singletons; the top ten hold 16%. Specimen: a population of CD138-negative cells sorted from bone marrow. The receptor source for this set is a donor at least 40 years old with multiple myeloma. Both conserved end residues are part of each CDR3. The D gene is left open where the match is weak. Not all rows give a size; the values are once, few, many and, for expanded clones, a class.

v_gene: TRBV24-1; abundance: -; j_gene: TRBJ2-2; d_gene: -; CDR3nt: TGTGCCACCAGTGATTTCGGCGGGCTTGCGAACACCGGGGAGCTGTTTTTT; CDR3aa: CATSDFGGLANTGELFF
v_gene: TRBV20-1; abundance: many; j_gene: TRBJ2-1; d_gene: -; CDR3nt: TGCAGTGCTAGAGATCAAGACCTTCGTCAGTTCTTC; CDR3aa: CSARDQDLRQFF
v_gene: TRBV18; abundance: many; j_gene: TRBJ1-5; d_gene: -; CDR3nt: TGTGCCAGCTCACCCGACGGGAAAAGCAATCAGCCCCAGCATTTT; CDR3aa: CASSPDGKSNQPQHF
v_gene: TRBV6-2/TRBV6-3; abundance: many; j_gene: TRBJ2-5; d_gene: TRBD1; CDR3nt: TGTGCCAGCAAGGGACAGGGGGTTGAGACCCAGTACTTC; CDR3aa: CASKGQGVETQYF
v_gene: TRBV10-3; abundance: many; j_gene: TRBJ2-1; d_gene: -; CDR3nt: TGTGCCATCAGGGGCGGAGACGGGGAGCAGTTCTTC; CDR3aa: CAIRGGDGEQFF
v_gene: TRBV6-5; abundance: many; j_gene: TRBJ2-5; d_gene: -; CDR3nt: TGTGCCACCTCAGGGGACGCGGTGACCCAGTACTTC; CDR3aa: CATSGDAVTQYF
v_gene: TRBV20-1; abundance: many; j_gene: TRBJ1-1; d_gene: -; CDR3nt: TGCAGTGCTAGAGGCGTGAACACTGAAGCTTTCTTT; CDR3aa: CSARGVNTEAFF
v_gene: TRBV28; abundance: many; j_gene: TRBJ1-5; d_gene: TRBD1; CDR3nt: TGTGCCAGCAGTCTGGGCCAGGGGGTACAGCCCCAGCATTTT; CDR3aa: CASSLGQGVQPQHF
v_gene: TRBV24-1; abundance: many; j_gene: TRBJ2-1; d_gene: TRBD1; CDR3nt: TGTGCCACCAGTGATGGCGGCACCCAGGGGGATGAGCAGTTCTTC; CDR3aa: CATSDGGTQGDEQFF
v_gene: TRBV27; abundance: many; j_gene: TRBJ1-1; d_gene: -; CDR3nt: TGTGCCAGCAGGACGTTACAGTTCACTGAAGCTTTCTTT; CDR3aa: CASRTLQFTEAFF
v_gene: TRBV25-1; abundance: many; j_gene: TRBJ2-1; d_gene: TRBD2; CDR3nt: TGTGCCAGCAGTGAATTCCGAGCGGGAGGTGCGTACAATGAGCAGTTCTTC; CDR3aa: CASSEFRAGGAYNEQFF
v_gene: TRBV5-6; abundance: many; j_gene: TRBJ2-7; d_gene: -; CDR3nt: TGTGCCAGCAGCTTGGATGCTAGCAAGTTCTACGAGCAGTACTTC; CDR3aa: CASSLDASKFYEQYF
v_gene: TRBV20-1; abundance: many; j_gene: TRBJ2-3; d_gene: -; CDR3nt: TGCAGTGCCGGCGCCCGGGAGAGCGGCACAGATACGCAGTATTTT; CDR3aa: CSAGARESGTDTQYF
v_gene: TRBV29-1; abundance: many; j_gene: TRBJ2-3; d_gene: TRBD2; CDR3nt: TGCAGCGTTGACTACCGGACTAGCGGGGTGGGGGATACGCAGTATTTT; CDR3aa: CSVDYRTSGVGDTQYF
v_gene: TRBV4-1; abundance: -; j_gene: TRBJ2-1; d_gene: TRBD1; CDR3nt: TGCGCCAGCGGCCAAGTACTCAAGGGGGCTGGGCACAATGAGCAGTTCTTT; CDR3aa: CASGQVLKGAGHNEQFF
v_gene: TRBV14; abundance: many; j_gene: TRBJ2-1; d_gene: -; CDR3nt: TGTGCCAGCAAGGGCCGACTAACGAACAATGAGCAGTTCTTC; CDR3aa: CASKGRLTNNEQFF
v_gene: TRBV10-1; abundance: many; j_gene: TRBJ2-3; d_gene: TRBD2; CDR3nt: TGCGCCAGCAGTGAAGCTAGCGGGGTCACAGATACGCAGTATTTT; CDR3aa: CASSEASGVTDTQYF
v_gene: TRBV12-3/TRBV12-4; abundance: many; j_gene: TRBJ2-7; d_gene: -; CDR3nt: TGTGCCAGCAGTTTATCCAGCTCCTACGAGCAGTACTTC; CDR3aa: CASSLSSSYEQYF
v_gene: TRBV29-1; abundance: -; j_gene: TRBJ1-1; d_gene: -; CDR3nt: TGCAGCGTCGACCCTGCGGACACTGAAGCTTTCTTT; CDR3aa: CSVDPADTEAFF